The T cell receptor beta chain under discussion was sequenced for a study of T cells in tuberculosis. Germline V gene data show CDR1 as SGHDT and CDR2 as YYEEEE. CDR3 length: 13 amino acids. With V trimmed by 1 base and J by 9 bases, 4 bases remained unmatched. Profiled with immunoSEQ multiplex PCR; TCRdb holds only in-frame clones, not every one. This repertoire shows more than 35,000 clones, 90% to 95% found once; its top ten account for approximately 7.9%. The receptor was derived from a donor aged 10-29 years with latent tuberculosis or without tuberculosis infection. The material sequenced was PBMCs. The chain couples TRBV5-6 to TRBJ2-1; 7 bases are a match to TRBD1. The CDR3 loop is CASSLKGALEQFF. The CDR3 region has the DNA TGTGCCAGCAGCTTGAAGGGGGCACTTGAGCAGTTCTTC.